The 8 T cell receptor beta chains presented below share a single source sample, sequenced in a study of cytomegalovirus exposure and HLA in healthy donors. 13 Jbeta primers and 60 Vbeta primers were used for the PCR. Method: immunoSEQ multiplex PCR; TCRdb's copy keeps in-frame clones and lacks some. This sample's table has some 75,000 clones. Sequenced: PBMCs. These receptors were collected from a female donor in good health and CMV-seropositive.

V is TRBV7-2 and J is TRBJ2-7, with a tentative D call TRBD2 (6 bases). There are 17 residues in the CDR3. V was shortened by 5 bases and J by 2 bases, with 22 bases between the two germline ends. Germline V gene data show CDR1 as SGHTA and CDR2 as FQGNSA. CDR3 sequence (DNA): TGTGCCAGCAGCCCTGGGACGGCGGGACGACCCGCCTACGAGCAGTACTTC. Protein sequence: CASSPGTAGRPAYEQYF.

This chain links TRBV28 with TRBJ2-1, with D possibly being TRBD2 (5 bases). The V and J ends lost 6 bases and 4 bases respectively, with 13 bases between them. The CDR3 has 14 amino acids. Germline CDR1 and CDR2: MDHEN and SYDVKM. The CDR3 region is CASRESGYYNEQFF. For the CDR3, the DNA is TGTGCCAGCAGGGAGAGCGGCTATTACAATGAGCAGTTCTTC.

The V call is TRBV7-2, the J call TRBJ2-7, with TRBD1 matching over 8 bases. Per the germline V gene, CDR1 is SGHTA and CDR2 is FQGNSA. The ends lost 1 base at V and 2 bases at J; junction bases unmatched: 4. This CDR3 has 15 amino acids. Here the CDR3 DNA reads TGTGCCAGCAGCTTAGGGACAGGGAGCGCCTACGAGCAGTACTTC. Translating it yields CASSLGTGSAYEQYF.

The chain carries TRBV7-9 and TRBJ1-1; weak D call: TRBD1 (5 bases). Germline V gene lookup returns CDR1 SEHNR and CDR2 FQNEAQ (reference sequence). Trimming removed 1 base from V and 5 bases from J, with 11 bases in between. The CDR3 loop spans 14 amino acids. For the CDR3, the DNA is TGTGCCAGCAGCTTAGGGCAGGGTTATACTGAAGCTTTCTTT. It codes for CASSLGQGYTEAFF.

The chain has TRBV7-9 and TRBJ1-4; 8 bases are a match to TRBD1. V lost 5 bases, J lost 3 bases, and 8 bases stayed unmatched. Germline V gene sequence: CDR1 SEHNR, CDR2 FQNEAQ (reference sequence). This CDR3 is 16 amino acids long. The CDR3: CASSLTGEAPNEKLFF. DNA of the CDR3: TGTGCCAGCAGCCTGACAGGGGAGGCACCTAATGAAAAACTGTTTTTT.

Here the CDR3 DNA reads TGCGCCAGCAGCCCCGAGTCCGGGAGGGCAGATACGCAGTATTTT. As protein: CASSPESGRADTQYF. The chain recombines TRBV4-1 with TRBJ2-3; the match to TRBD2 covers 8 bases. Germline loops: CDR1 MGHRA, CDR2 YSYEKL. This CDR3 is 15 amino acids long. J was trimmed by 4 bases and V by 4 bases; bases with no gene match: 7.

This chain connects TRBV15 to TRBJ1-5; 9 positions agree with TRBD1. The CDR3 is made up of 20 amino acids. Germline V gene lookup returns CDR1 LNHNV and CDR2 YYDKDF (reference sequence). After removal of 4 bases from V and 1 base from J, the junction contained 17 bases not matched to a gene. The CDR3 is CATSKRSGTGTLRSNQPQHF. The CDR3 nucleotides are TGTGCCACCAGCAAGAGGTCCGGGACAGGGACGTTGAGGAGCAATCAGCCCCAGCATTTT. Full variable domain (remainder filled in from reference TRBV15 and TRBJ1-5): DAMVIQNPRYQVTQFGKPVTLSCSQTLNHNVMYWYQQKSSQAPKLLFHYYDKDFNNEADTPDNFQSRRPNTSFCFLDIRSPGLGDTAMYLCATSKRSGTGTLRSNQPQHFGDGTRLSIL.

The gene calls are TRBV6-1 and TRBJ2-5; D not certain. Trimming removed 4 bases at V and 0 bases at J, with 6 bases between. Germline V gene lookup returns CDR1 MNHNS and CDR2 SASEGT. The CDR3 is 13 amino acids. The CDR3 sequence is CASSARYQETQYF. As DNA, the CDR3 is TGTGCCAGCAGTGCGAGGTACCAAGAGACCCAGTACTTC.